Following are 22 T cell receptor beta chains from one sample sequenced in a study of neurological immune-mediated disorders. TCRdb re-called the 5' RACE reads through MiXCR, storing one row per CDR3 protein. The sample includes about 66,000 distinct CDR3 sequences, 3% to 5% of them seen just once. The sequenced sample was PBMCs. The source of these receptors is a man aged 30-40 years with multiple sclerosis.

V is TRBV7-9 and J is TRBJ1-1, with unresolved D. Germline lookup yields CDR1 SEHNR and CDR2 FQNEAQ (reference sequence). Deletions cut 5 bases from V and 4 bases from J, with 11 bases between. The CDR3 totals 13 residues. DNA of the CDR3: TGTGCCAGCAGCGAACCCCGGCCCACTGAAGCTTTCTTT. Its protein product is CASSEPRPTEAFF.

With regard to this clonotype: A clone one base away is much larger, so this may be a read error. CDR3 residues: CGARADYEQYF. The CDR3 nucleotides read TGCGGTGCTAGAGCCGACTACGAGCAGTACTTC. V usage is TRBV20-1 and J usage is TRBJ2-5; D remains unclear. The DNA end is a closer match to TRBJ2-7, so the J assignment may be wrong. CDR3 length: 11 residues. Per germline, CDR1 DFQATT and CDR2 SNEGSKA (reference sequence).

This clonotype was seen at least ten times. This chain joins TRBV18 and TRBJ2-7; no clear D gene. CDR3 length equals 15 residues. Germline values: CDR1 KGHSH, CDR2 LQKENI. V was cut by 6 bases and J by 2 bases, with 17 bases left in between. This CDR3 reads CASSGGNFLTYEQYF. CDR3 coding DNA: TGTGCCAGCTCTGGTGGTAACTTCCTGACCTACGAGCAGTACTTC.

Of note for this clonotype: A clone one base away is much larger, so this may be a read error. The J gene is TRBJ2-4, the V gene TRBV20-1, with 7 bases that match TRBD1. The CDR3 has 15 amino acids. Germline CDR1 reads DFQATT; CDR2 reads SNEGSKA (reference sequence). The CDR3 reads CSTRGLTGPKNIQYF. The CDR3 DNA follows: TGCAGTACTAGAGGCCTGACAGGGCCCAAAAACATTCAGTACTTC.

This chain connects TRBV5-6 to TRBJ2-4, with D perhaps TRBD1 or TRBD2 (6 bases each). The CDR3 runs to 15 residues. V lost 4 bases, J lost 3 bases, and 14 bases lay in between. Germline V gene sequence: CDR1 SGHDT, CDR2 YYEEEE. The CDR3 sequence: CASSGPGAVKNIQYF. The DNA for the CDR3 is TGTGCCAGCAGCGGACCGGGGGCGGTCAAAAACATTCAGTACTTC.

This clonotype was observed at least ten times. The chain links TRBV2 to TRBJ2-3; possible D gene TRBD1, 6 bases. Trimming took off 11 bases at V and 2 bases at J, with 14 bases between the two ends. This CDR3 region has 13 residues. The germline V gene encodes CDR1 SNHLY and CDR2 FYNNEI. CDR3 residues: CAGQPPFTDTQYF. The CDR3 DNA follows: TGTGCCGGACAGCCCCCTTTCACAGATACGCAGTATTTT. Filled out from reference TRBV2 and TRBJ2-3, the complete variable domain reads EPEVTQTPSHQVTQMGQEVILRCVPISNHLYFYWYRQILGQKVEFLVSFYNNEISEKSEIFDDQFSVERPDGSNFTLKIRSTKLEDSAMYFCAGQPPFTDTQYFGPGTRLTVL.

At least ten counts were recorded for this clonotype. The genes are TRBV20-1 and TRBJ1-5, with TRBD1 matching 9 bases. This CDR3 is 13 amino acids long. Trimming removed 5 bases from V and 9 bases from J; junction bases left unmatched: 8. In germline, CDR1 is DFQATT, CDR2 SNEGSKA (reference sequence). Here the CDR3 DNA reads TGCAGTGCTTCCGGGACAGGGATTGGGCCCCAGCATTTT. Translated, it gives CSASGTGIGPQHF.

This clonotype appeared many times. The chain couples TRBV7-8 to TRBJ2-7; 8 bases agree with TRBD1. J gave up 3 bases and V 5 bases, and 9 bases lay outside the gene matches. The length of the CDR3 is 15 residues. Germline loops: CDR1 SGHVS, CDR2 FQNEAQ. The CDR3 loop is CASSLPGTGDYEQYF. Here the CDR3 DNA reads TGTGCCAGCAGCCTACCCGGGACAGGCGACTACGAGCAGTACTTC.

This clonotype was counted at least ten times. The V and J genes are TRBV5-1 and TRBJ2-7, with D possibly matching TRBD2 (7 bases). V was trimmed by 3 bases and J by 2 bases, leaving 12 bases between them. CDR1 and CDR2 (germline): SGHRS, YFSETQ. The CDR3 is 14 amino acids. The CDR3 DNA reads TGCGCCAGCAGCTCTAACGGGGGGCCCTACGAGCAGTACTTC. Translation: CASSSNGGPYEQYF.

As regards this clonotype: This clone may be a read error of a much larger clone one base away. The chain uses TRBV7-3 and TRBJ2-1, with D perhaps TRBD1 (5 bases). V was cut by 2 bases and J by 7 bases, with 9 bases left in between. Germline CDR1 and CDR2: SGHTA and FQGTGA. This CDR3 spans 13 amino acids. CDR3 bases: TGTGCCAGCAGCTTAGGGAAGGGGAATGAGCAGTTCTTC. This sequence encodes CASSLGKGNEQFF.

This clonotype showed up many times. The chain recombines TRBV27 with TRBJ2-7, with 10 bases that match TRBD1. In germline, CDR1 is MNHEY, CDR2 SMNVEV (reference sequence). The CDR3 runs to 16 residues. The J segment lost 4 bases and the V segment lost 5 bases, leaving 11 bases of the junction unmatched. The CDR3 DNA is TGTGCCAGCAGTCACCACCCGGGGACAGGGGTATACGAGCAGTACTTC. Its protein is CASSHHPGTGVYEQYF.

This clonotype was observed at least ten times. The gene calls are TRBV15 and TRBJ2-3; a weak D match, TRBD2 (5 bases). V lost 1 base and J lost 2, with 19 bases in between. This CDR3 is built from 18 residues. Per germline, CDR1 LNHNV and CDR2 YYDKDF (reference sequence). In DNA form, the CDR3 reads TGTGCCACCAGCAGAGCTACTACTGGCACCGGGAACACAGATACGCAGTATTTT. Protein: CATSRATTGTGNTDTQYF.

This clonotype was observed at least ten times. The chain is built from TRBV5-1 and TRBJ2-5, with TRBD2 as a possible D gene (5 bases). The CDR3 loop spans 14 amino acids. Trimming removed 5 bases at V and 1 base at J, with 12 bases between. Germline V gene sequence: CDR1 SGHRS, CDR2 YFSETQ. The CDR3 coding sequence is TGCGCCAGCAGTCCTCGGGGATCCCAAGAGACCCAGTACTTC. Translation gives CASSPRGSQETQYF.

This clonotype was seen only a few times. The chain carries TRBV19 and TRBJ1-4; possible D gene TRBD1, 6 bases. The CDR3 is 16 amino acids. Trimming stripped 0 bases from V and 10 bases from J, with 18 bases between. CDR1 is LNHDA, CDR2 SQIVND, per germline (reference sequence). CDR3 in amino acids: CASSIERDMGDGKLFF. The CDR3 nucleotides read TGTGCCAGTAGTATAGAACGGGACATGGGGGATGGAAAACTGTTTTTT.

This clonotype has at least ten counts. The chain is built from TRBV20-1 and TRBJ2-5, with D maybe TRBD2 (5 bases). CDR1 and CDR2 from the germline V gene are DFQATT and SNEGSKA (reference sequence). The CDR3 loop spans 13 amino acids. V was cut by 3 bases and J by 5 bases, with 13 bases left in between. CDR3 nucleotides: TGCAGTGCTAGGGAGGCCTACTCGGAGACCCAGTACTTC. It is translated as CSAREAYSETQYF.

At least ten counts were recorded for this clonotype. The chain carries TRBV7-8 and TRBJ2-3; 9 bases are shared with TRBD2. This CDR3 contains 20 residues. V lost 2 bases to trimming and J lost 0 bases; unmatched junction nucleotides: 15. Per the germline V gene, CDR1 is SGHVS and CDR2 is FQNEAQ. This CDR3 reads CASSLRTTLAGQSSTDTQYF. The CDR3 DNA follows: TGTGCCAGCAGCTTACGGACTACCCTAGCGGGGCAATCTAGCACAGATACGCAGTATTTT.

In this sample, this clonotype turned up many times. The CDR3 is CASSVAGTDGYEQYF. The CDR3 region has the DNA TGTGCCAGCAGCGTAGCTGGGACAGATGGATACGAGCAGTACTTC. The rearrangement joins TRBV9 to TRBJ2-7, with TRBD1 matching over 7 bases. This CDR3 comprises 15 residues. Per the germline V gene, CDR1 is SGDLS and CDR2 is YYNGEE. The V gene end was trimmed by 0 bases and the J gene end by 4 bases; junction bases not matched to a gene: 7.

At least ten counts were recorded for this clonotype. V is TRBV9 and J is TRBJ2-7; D gene uncertain. The CDR3 contains 13 residues. Germline CDR1 reads SGDLS; CDR2 reads YYNGEE. V was trimmed by 4 bases and J by 6 bases, leaving 14 bases between them. CDR3 loop: CASSSRQLSEQYF. The CDR3, as DNA: TGTGCCAGCAGCTCCCGTCAGCTCAGCGAGCAGTACTTC.

This clonotype was seen many times. The V and J genes are TRBV20-1 and TRBJ1-1; TRBD1 is a possible D gene (6 bases). Trimming cost V 6 bases and J 5 bases, with 16 bases left between them. The CDR3 totals 13 residues. Germline-derived CDR1 and CDR2 are DFQATT and SNEGSKA (reference sequence). DNA of the CDR3: TGCAGTGCCCGAACAGGGTTGGGTACTGAAGCTTTCTTT. Its protein product is CSARTGLGTEAFF.

This clonotype was observed at least ten times. This chain uses TRBV20-1 with TRBJ2-7, with 7 bases fitting TRBD1. This CDR3 contains 15 residues. Germline CDR1 is DFQATT and CDR2 is SNEGSKA (reference sequence). With V trimmed by 0 bases and J by 6 bases, 11 bases remained unmatched. This chain's CDR3 is CSARERQTGSSEQYF. CDR3 coding DNA: TGCAGTGCTAGAGAGCGCCAGACAGGGTCCAGCGAGCAGTACTTC.

This clonotype showed up many times. The chain has TRBV10-3 and TRBJ2-5; 10 positions match TRBD2. Germline CDR1 and CDR2: ENHRY and SYGVKD. The CDR3 consists of 17 residues. The V gene end was trimmed by 1 base and the J gene end by 3 bases; junction bases not matched to a gene: 8. CDR3 residues: CAISEFSGTSEEETQYF. The CDR3 coding sequence is TGTGCCATCAGTGAGTTCTCCGGGACTAGCGAAGAAGAGACCCAGTACTTC.

This clonotype was picked up many times. The chain carries TRBV5-1 and TRBJ2-7; D may correspond to TRBD1 or TRBD2 (6 bases each). Germline V CDR1 and CDR2: SGHRS, YFSETQ. The CDR3 covers 16 residues. The V gene lost 0 bases and the J gene lost 4 bases, with 17 bases spanning the gap. The CDR3 region is CASSLAVGGRGYEQYF. The CDR3, as DNA: TGCGCCAGCAGCTTGGCCGTGGGGGGCCGAGGATACGAGCAGTACTTC.